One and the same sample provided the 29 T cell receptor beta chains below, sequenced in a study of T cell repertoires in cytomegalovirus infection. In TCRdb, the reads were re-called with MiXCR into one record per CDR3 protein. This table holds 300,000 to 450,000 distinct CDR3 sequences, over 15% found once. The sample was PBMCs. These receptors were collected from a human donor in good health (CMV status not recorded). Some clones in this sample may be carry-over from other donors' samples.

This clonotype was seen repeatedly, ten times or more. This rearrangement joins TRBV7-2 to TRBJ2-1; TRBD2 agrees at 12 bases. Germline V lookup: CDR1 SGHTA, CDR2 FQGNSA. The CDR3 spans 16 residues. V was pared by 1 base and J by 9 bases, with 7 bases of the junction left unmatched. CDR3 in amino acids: CASSLEWLAGGSEQFF. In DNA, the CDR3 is TGTGCCAGCAGCTTAGAGTGGCTAGCGGGGGGGAGTGAGCAGTTCTTC.

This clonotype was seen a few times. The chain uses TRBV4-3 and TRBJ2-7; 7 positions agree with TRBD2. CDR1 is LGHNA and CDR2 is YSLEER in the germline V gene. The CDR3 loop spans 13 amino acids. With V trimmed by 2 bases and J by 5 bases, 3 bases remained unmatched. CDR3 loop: CASSQITSDEQYF. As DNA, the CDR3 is TGCGCCAGCAGCCAAATAACTAGCGACGAGCAGTACTTC.

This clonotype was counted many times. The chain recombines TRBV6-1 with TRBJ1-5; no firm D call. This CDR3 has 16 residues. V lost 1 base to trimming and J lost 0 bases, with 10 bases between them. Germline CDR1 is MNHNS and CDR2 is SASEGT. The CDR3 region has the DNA TGTGCCAGCAGTGAAGAAGGAGCTTATAGCAATCAGCCCCAGCATTTT. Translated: CASSEEGAYSNQPQHF.

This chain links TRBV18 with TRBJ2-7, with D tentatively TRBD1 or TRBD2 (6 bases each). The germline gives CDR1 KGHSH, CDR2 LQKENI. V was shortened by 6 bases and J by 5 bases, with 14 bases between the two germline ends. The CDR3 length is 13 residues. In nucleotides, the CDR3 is TGTGCCAGCTCGCAGGGGACTGTCCACGAGCAGTACTTC. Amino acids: CASSQGTVHEQYF.

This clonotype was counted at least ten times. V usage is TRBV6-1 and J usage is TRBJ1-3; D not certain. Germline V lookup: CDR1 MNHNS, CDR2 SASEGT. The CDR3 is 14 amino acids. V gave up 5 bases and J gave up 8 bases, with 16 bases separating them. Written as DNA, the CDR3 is TGTGCCAGCAGTCGAAGCCTAGGTTGGGACACCATATATTTT. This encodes CASSRSLGWDTIYF.

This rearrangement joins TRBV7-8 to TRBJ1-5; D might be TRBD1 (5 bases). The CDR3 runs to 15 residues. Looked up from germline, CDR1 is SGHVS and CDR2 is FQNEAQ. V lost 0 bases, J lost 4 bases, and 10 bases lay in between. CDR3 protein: CASSLAQGPNQPQHF. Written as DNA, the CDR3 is TGTGCCAGCAGCTTAGCGCAGGGCCCGAATCAGCCCCAGCATTTT.

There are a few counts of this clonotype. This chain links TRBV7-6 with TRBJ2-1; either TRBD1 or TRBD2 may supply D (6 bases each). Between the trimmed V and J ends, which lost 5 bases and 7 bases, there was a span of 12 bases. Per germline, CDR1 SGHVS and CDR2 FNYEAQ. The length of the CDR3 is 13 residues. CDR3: CASSPGAPNEQFF. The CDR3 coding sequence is TGTGCCAGCAGCCCGGGGGCACCTAATGAGCAGTTCTTC.

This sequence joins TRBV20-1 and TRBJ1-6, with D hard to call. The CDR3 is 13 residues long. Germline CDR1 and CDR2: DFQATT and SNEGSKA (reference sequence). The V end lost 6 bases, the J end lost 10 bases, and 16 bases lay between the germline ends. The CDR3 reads CSATTRVDSPLHF. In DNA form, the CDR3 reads TGCAGTGCCACGACAAGGGTGGACTCACCCCTCCACTTT.

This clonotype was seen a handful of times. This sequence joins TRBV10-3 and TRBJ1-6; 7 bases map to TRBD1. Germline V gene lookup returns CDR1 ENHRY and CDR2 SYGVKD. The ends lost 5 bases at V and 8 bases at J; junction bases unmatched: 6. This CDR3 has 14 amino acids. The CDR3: CAISWLGGDSPLHF. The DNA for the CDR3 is TGTGCCATCAGTTGGTTAGGGGGCGATTCACCCCTCCACTTT.

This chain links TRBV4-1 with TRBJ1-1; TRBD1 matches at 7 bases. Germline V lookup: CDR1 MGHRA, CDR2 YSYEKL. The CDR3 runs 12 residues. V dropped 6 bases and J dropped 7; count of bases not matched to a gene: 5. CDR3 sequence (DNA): TGCGCCAGCAGAGGGACAGAGCTTGAAGCTTTCTTT. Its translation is CASRGTELEAFF.

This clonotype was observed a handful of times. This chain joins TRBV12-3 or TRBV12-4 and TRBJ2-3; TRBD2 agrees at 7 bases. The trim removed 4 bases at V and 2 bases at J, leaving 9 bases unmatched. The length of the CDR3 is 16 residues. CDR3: CASSSLSGDPTDTQYF. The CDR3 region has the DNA TGTGCCAGCAGTTCCCTCAGCGGGGACCCCACAGATACGCAGTATTTT.

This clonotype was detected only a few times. The chain's CDR3 is CASSDPQGRLPMNTEAFF. The CDR3 nucleotides are TGTGCCAGCAGCGATCCACAGGGTCGGCTTCCGATGAACACTGAAGCTTTCTTT. The rearrangement links TRBV7-2 to TRBJ1-1; possibly TRBD1 for D (6 bases). Germline CDR1 reads SGHTA; CDR2 reads FQGNSA. Trimming took off 5 bases at V and 0 bases at J, with 22 bases between the two ends. The CDR3 extends over 18 amino acids.

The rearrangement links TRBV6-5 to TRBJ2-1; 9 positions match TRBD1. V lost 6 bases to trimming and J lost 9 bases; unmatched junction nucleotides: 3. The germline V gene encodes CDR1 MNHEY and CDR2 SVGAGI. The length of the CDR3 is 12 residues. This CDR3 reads CASRGQGGEQFF. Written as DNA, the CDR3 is TGTGCCAGCAGGGGACAGGGTGGTGAGCAGTTCTTC.

CDR3 in amino acids: CSVEGRRTLTDTQYF. CDR3 DNA sequence: TGCAGCGTTGAGGGTAGGCGGACACTCACAGATACGCAGTATTTT. The genes are TRBV29-1 and TRBJ2-3, with TRBD1 as a possible D gene (5 bases). The germline V and J ends were trimmed by 3 bases and 2 bases, with 15 bases remaining between them. Germline V gene lookup returns CDR1 SQVTM and CDR2 ANQGSEA. The CDR3 covers 15 residues.

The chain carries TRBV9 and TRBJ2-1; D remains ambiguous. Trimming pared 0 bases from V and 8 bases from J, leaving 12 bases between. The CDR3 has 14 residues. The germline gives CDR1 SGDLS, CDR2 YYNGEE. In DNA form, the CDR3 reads TGTGCCAGCAGCGTAGCGGCGCCGAGCGATGAGCAGTTCTTC. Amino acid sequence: CASSVAAPSDEQFF.

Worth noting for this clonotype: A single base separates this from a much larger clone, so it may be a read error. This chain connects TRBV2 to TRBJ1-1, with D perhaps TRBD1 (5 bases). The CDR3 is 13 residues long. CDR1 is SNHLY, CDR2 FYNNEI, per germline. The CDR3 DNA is TGTGCCAGCATAATGACAGTCGGGACTGAAGCTCTCTTT. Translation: CASIMTVGTEALF.

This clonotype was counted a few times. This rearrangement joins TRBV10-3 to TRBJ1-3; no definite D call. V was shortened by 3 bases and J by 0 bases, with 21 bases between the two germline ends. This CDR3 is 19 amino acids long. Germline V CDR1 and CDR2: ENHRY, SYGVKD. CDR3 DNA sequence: TGTGCCATCAGTGAAAATTCTGGATTATCCTATTCCTCTGGAAACACCATATATTTT. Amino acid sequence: CAISENSGLSYSSGNTIYF.

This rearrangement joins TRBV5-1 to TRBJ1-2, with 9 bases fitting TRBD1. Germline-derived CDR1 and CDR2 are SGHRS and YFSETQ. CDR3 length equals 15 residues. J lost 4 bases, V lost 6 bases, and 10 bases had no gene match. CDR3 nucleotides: TGCGCCAGCAAGGGGGAGGACAGGGGCTCCTATGGCTACACCTTC. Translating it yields CASKGEDRGSYGYTF. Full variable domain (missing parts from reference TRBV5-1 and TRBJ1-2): KAGVTQTPRYLIKTRGQQVTLSCSPISGHRSVSWYQQTPGQGLQFLFEYFSETQRNKGNFPGRFSGRQFSNSRSEMNVSTLELGDSALYLCASKGEDRGSYGYTFGSGTRLTVV.

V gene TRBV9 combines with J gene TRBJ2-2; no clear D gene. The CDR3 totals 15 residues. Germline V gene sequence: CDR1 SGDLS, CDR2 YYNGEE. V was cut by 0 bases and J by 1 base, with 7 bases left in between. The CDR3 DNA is TGTGCCAGCAGCGTAGGTTCAGGGAACACCGGGGAGCTGTTTTTT. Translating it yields CASSVGSGNTGELFF.

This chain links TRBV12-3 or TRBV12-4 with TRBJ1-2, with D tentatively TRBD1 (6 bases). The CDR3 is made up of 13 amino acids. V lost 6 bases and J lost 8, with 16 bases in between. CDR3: CASRSRGASGYTF. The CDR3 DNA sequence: TGTGCCAGCAGGTCCAGGGGTGCTAGCGGCTACACCTTC.

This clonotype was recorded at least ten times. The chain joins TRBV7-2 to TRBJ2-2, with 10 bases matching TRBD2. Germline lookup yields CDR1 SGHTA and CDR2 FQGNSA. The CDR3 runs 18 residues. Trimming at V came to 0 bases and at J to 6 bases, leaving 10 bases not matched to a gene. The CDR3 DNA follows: TGTGCCAGCAGCTTAGCCCCCGCTAGCGGGAGAATCGCCGGGGAGCTGTTTTTT. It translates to CASSLAPASGRIAGELFF.

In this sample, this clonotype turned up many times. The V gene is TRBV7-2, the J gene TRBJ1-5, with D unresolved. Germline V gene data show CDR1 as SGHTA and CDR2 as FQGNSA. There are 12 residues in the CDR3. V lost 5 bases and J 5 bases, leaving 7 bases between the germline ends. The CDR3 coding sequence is TGTGCCAGCAGCCACGGGGATCAGCCCCAGCATTTT. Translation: CASSHGDQPQHF.

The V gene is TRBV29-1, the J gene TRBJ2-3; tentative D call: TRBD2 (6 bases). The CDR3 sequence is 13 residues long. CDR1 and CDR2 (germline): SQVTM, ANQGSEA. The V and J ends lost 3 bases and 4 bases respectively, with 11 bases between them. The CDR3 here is CSVDYIAADTQYF. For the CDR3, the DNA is TGCAGCGTTGACTATATAGCGGCAGATACGCAGTATTTT.

The CDR3 loop reads CASSYAGANTGELFF. DNA of the CDR3: TGTGCCAGCAGTTATGCGGGAGCGAACACCGGGGAGCTGTTTTTT. The rearrangement uses TRBV6-2 or TRBV6-3 and TRBJ2-2; 7 positions agree with TRBD2. CDR1 is MNHEY and CDR2 is SVGEGT in the germline V gene. The CDR3 contains 15 residues. Trimming removed 3 bases from V and 0 bases from J; junction bases left unmatched: 1.

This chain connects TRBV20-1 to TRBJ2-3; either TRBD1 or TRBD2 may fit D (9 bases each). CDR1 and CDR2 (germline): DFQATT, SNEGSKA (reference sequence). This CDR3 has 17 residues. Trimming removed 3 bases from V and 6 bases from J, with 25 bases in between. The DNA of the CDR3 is TGCAGTGCTAGGGGGGCGGGGGGGGGGGGACAGGGTGATACGCAGTATTTT. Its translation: CSARGAGGGGQGDTQYF.

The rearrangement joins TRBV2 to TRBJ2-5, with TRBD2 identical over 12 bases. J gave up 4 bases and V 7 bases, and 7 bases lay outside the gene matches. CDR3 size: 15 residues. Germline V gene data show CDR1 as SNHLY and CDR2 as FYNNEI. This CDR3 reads CASTLETSGGETQYF. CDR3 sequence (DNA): TGTGCCAGCACACTGGAGACTAGCGGGGGAGAGACCCAGTACTTC. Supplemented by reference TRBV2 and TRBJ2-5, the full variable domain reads EPEVTQTPSHQVTQMGQEVILRCVPISNHLYFYWYRQILGQKVEFLVSFYNNEISEKSEIFDDQFSVERPDGSNFTLKIRSTKLEDSAMYFCASTLETSGGETQYFGPGTRLLVL.

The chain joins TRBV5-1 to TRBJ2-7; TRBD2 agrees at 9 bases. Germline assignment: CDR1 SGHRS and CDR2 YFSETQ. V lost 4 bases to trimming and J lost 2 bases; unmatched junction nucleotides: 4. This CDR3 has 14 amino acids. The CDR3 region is CASSQTSGPYEQYF. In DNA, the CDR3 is TGCGCCAGCAGCCAGACTAGCGGACCCTACGAGCAGTACTTC.

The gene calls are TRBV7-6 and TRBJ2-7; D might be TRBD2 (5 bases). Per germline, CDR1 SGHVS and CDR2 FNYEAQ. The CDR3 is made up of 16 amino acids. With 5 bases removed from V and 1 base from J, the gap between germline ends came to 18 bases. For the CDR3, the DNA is TGTGCCAGCAGCCCCAGACCTAGCCCGGGGTCCTACGAGCAGTACTTC. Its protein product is CASSPRPSPGSYEQYF.

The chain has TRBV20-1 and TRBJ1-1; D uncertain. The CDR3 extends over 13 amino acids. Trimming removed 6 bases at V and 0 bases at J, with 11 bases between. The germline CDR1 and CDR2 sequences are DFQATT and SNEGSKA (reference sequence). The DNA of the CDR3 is TGCAGTGCCCCTTCGGGTATGAACACTGAAGCTTTCTTT. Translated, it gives CSAPSGMNTEAFF.